These 30 T cell receptor beta chains share one sample of origin, sequenced in a study of blood T cells in healthy people across ages. Using a J-beta primer mix together with a sample-barcoded 5' primer, a second PCR was run for roughly 6 to 12 cycles. From the 5' RACE reads, TCRdb called clonotypes with MiXCR, one entry per CDR3 protein. Among 1.5 million to 2 million distinct CDR3 sequences listed, roughly 32% were seen once. What was sequenced was blood. These receptors were taken from a woman in her twenties or thirties in good health.

The chain combines TRBV18 with TRBJ2-1, with TRBD1 matching over 11 bases. Germline trimming cut 6 bases from V and 7 bases from J; bases unmatched to any gene: 8. The CDR3 has 15 residues. Germline values: CDR1 KGHSH, CDR2 LQKENI. The CDR3 DNA reads TGTGCCAGCTCTCCAAGGACAGGGGGCGAAAATGAGCAGTTCTTC. Translation gives CASSPRTGGENEQFF. Together with reference TRBV18 and TRBJ2-1, the CDR3 gives the full variable domain: NAGVMQNPRHLVRRRGQEARLRCSPMKGHSHVYWYRQLPEEGLKFMVYLQKENIIDESGMPKERFSAEFPKEGPSILRIQQVVRGDSAAYFCASSPRTGGENEQFFGPGTRLTVL.

The V and J genes are TRBV3-1 and TRBJ2-1; perhaps TRBD1 as D (6 bases). The CDR3 loop spans 12 amino acids. Trimming shortened V by 1 base and J by 10 bases, and 8 bases separated the two germline ends. In germline, CDR1 is LGHDT, CDR2 YNNKEL (reference sequence). The CDR3 nucleotides are TGTGCCAGCAGCCAAGGGGGGACAGAGCAGTTCTTC. It specifies CASSQGGTEQFF.

This clonotype came up a few times. The chain links TRBV27 to TRBJ2-3; 10 bases map to TRBD2. The CDR3 spans 16 residues. The germline gives CDR1 MNHEY, CDR2 SMNVEV (reference sequence). The junction had 7 bases not matched to a gene; V was cut back by 4 bases and J by 3 bases. CDR3 nucleotides: TGTGCCAGCAGTTGGTCTCTAGCGGGAGTTACAGATACGCAGTATTTT. It specifies CASSWSLAGVTDTQYF.

The chain joins TRBV2 to TRBJ2-5; D ambiguous. V was clipped by 8 bases and J by 2 bases, with 12 bases between them. Germline V CDR1 and CDR2: SNHLY, FYNNEI. CDR3 length: 13 amino acids. The CDR3 DNA reads TGTGCCAGCGGGGTTTTCCAGCAAGAGACCCAGTACTTC. This translates into CASGVFQQETQYF.

In DNA form, the CDR3 reads TGTGCCAGCAGTGGCCGGGGAGGAAGAACCTACAATGAGCAGTTCTTC. It translates to CASSGRGGRTYNEQFF. The chain carries TRBV6-1 and TRBJ2-1; TRBD2 is a possible D gene (6 bases). Germline CDR1 and CDR2: MNHNS and SASEGT. The CDR3 is 16 residues long. Deletions cut 4 bases from V and 2 bases from J, with 15 bases between.

The V call is TRBV9, the J call TRBJ2-1; no reliable D call. The CDR3 consists of 14 residues. The V end was cut by 0 bases, the J end by 7 bases, with 11 bases between. CDR1 and CDR2 (germline): SGDLS, YYNGEE. Written as DNA, the CDR3 is TGTGCCAGCAGCGTAGCGCAGGCCGGGAATGAGCAGTTCTTC. Its protein product is CASSVAQAGNEQFF.

In the case of this clonotype: A much larger clone differs by one base, so this may be a read error. The CDR3 loop is CSVVHRGSYEQYF. CDR3 DNA sequence: TGCAGCGTTGTACACAGGGGATCCTACGAGCAGTACTTC. The gene calls are TRBV29-1 and TRBJ2-7; 7 positions agree with TRBD1. The junction had 4 bases not matched to a gene; V was cut back by 4 bases and J by 1 base. Germline V gene data show CDR1 as SQVTM and CDR2 as ANQGSEA. The CDR3 is made up of 13 amino acids.

The chain has TRBV5-6 and TRBJ2-1; D is uncertain. The DNA end favors TRBJ2-7, so the J call may be wrong. The CDR3 is 15 amino acids. The germline V gene encodes CDR1 SGHDT and CDR2 YYEEEE. The CDR3 loop is CASSLRLDSYNEQYF. DNA of the CDR3: TGTGCCAGCAGCTTACGGTTAGACTCCTACAATGAGCAGTACTTC.

The chain joins TRBV20-1 to TRBJ1-2, with TRBD1 identical over 8 bases. The V gene's germline CDR1 is DFQATT and CDR2 SNEGSKA (reference sequence). This CDR3 region has 13 residues. With 3 bases clipped from V and 7 bases from J, the junction kept 7 bases outside the gene matches. The CDR3 DNA is TGCAGTGCTAGGACAGGGGTTTGGATTGGCTACACCTTC. Translating gives CSARTGVWIGYTF.

The rearrangement joins TRBV27 to TRBJ2-1, with 10 bases fitting TRBD2. V dropped 4 bases and J dropped 7; count of bases not matched to a gene: 10. The CDR3 runs to 16 residues. Germline V CDR1 and CDR2: MNHEY, SMNVEV (reference sequence). CDR3 bases: TGTGCCAGCAGTTCCGACCTAGCGGGAGTTTCGAATGAGCAGTTCTTC. Its translation is CASSSDLAGVSNEQFF.

The chain links TRBV20-1 to TRBJ2-2; D ambiguous. This CDR3 contains 15 residues. V lost 3 bases and J lost 1, with 12 bases in between. The germline V gene encodes CDR1 DFQATT and CDR2 SNEGSKA (reference sequence). CDR3 loop: CSASPTGRNTGELFF. CDR3 DNA: TGCAGTGCTAGTCCGACCGGGCGGAACACCGGGGAGCTGTTTTTT.

This clonotype was picked up a small number of times. The junction does not match germline at one end; this may be a read error. This chain uses TRBV7-2 with TRBJ2-1, with D perhaps TRBD1 or TRBD2 (5 bases each). The CDR3 contains 17 residues. Germline CDR1 and CDR2: SGHTA and FQGNSA. CDR3 coding DNA: TGTGCCAGCAGCTTATCCCCTAGTTTTGGGACCTACAATGGGCAGTTCTTC. Translated, it gives CASSLSPSFGTYNGQFF.

At least ten counts were recorded for this clonotype. The chain links TRBV2 to TRBJ2-5, with a possible D match to TRBD1 (6 bases). The V gene lost 7 bases and the J gene lost 4 bases, with 16 bases spanning the gap. The CDR3 has 14 amino acids. The V gene's germline CDR1 is SNHLY and CDR2 FYNNEI. CDR3 DNA: TGTGCCAGCATGGCCAACCGGGACACAGAGACCCAGTACTTC. This translates into CASMANRDTETQYF.

The chain joins TRBV2 to TRBJ1-1; possible D gene TRBD1, 5 bases. Trimming pared 6 bases from V and 4 bases from J, leaving 15 bases between. The length of the CDR3 is 14 residues. Germline assignment: CDR1 SNHLY and CDR2 FYNNEI. The CDR3 here is CASRTGGSGTEAFF. The CDR3 DNA reads as TGTGCCAGCAGAACAGGTGGATCTGGCACTGAAGCTTTCTTT.

V and J are TRBV5-1 and TRBJ2-1, with TRBD2 matching 8 bases. Looked up from germline, CDR1 is SGHRS and CDR2 is YFSETQ. Germline trimming cut 4 bases from V and 6 bases from J; bases unmatched to any gene: 12. The CDR3 runs 16 residues. The DNA for the CDR3 is TGCGCCAGCAGCCTAGCCAGCGGGGGTCTTTCCAATGAGCAGTTCTTC. Protein: CASSLASGGLSNEQFF.

V usage is TRBV11-2 and J usage is TRBJ2-1, with TRBD2 identical over 7 bases. This CDR3 is built from 14 residues. The germline V gene encodes CDR1 SGHAT and CDR2 FQNNGV. Trimming cost V 6 bases and J 9 bases; bases outside gene matches: 11. The CDR3 reads CASSFLRERGEQFF. DNA for the CDR3: TGTGCCAGCAGTTTTTTGCGGGAGAGGGGTGAGCAGTTCTTC.

There are a few counts of this clonotype. This chain joins TRBV20-1 and TRBJ2-5, with D perhaps TRBD2 (6 bases). CDR3 length: 12 amino acids. V shed 6 bases and J shed 6 bases, with 14 bases lying between them. Germline CDR1 and CDR2: DFQATT and SNEGSKA (reference sequence). The CDR3 bases are TGCAGTGCCAACCGGGACTCAAAGACCCAGTACTTC. Amino acid sequence: CSANRDSKTQYF.

The rearrangement links TRBV9 to TRBJ2-3; TRBD1 aligns across 8 bases. Trimming took 3 bases from V and 7 from J; bases not matched to a gene: 4. The CDR3 has 13 residues. Germline CDR1 reads SGDLS; CDR2 reads YYNGEE. The CDR3 region has the DNA TGTGCCAGCAGCGACCGACAGGGGAATACGCAGTATTTT. Amino acid sequence: CASSDRQGNTQYF.

A word on this clonotype: Relative to the germline gene, one junction end is altered; a read error may explain this. J is TRBJ1-2 and V is TRBV12-3 or TRBV12-4, with 8 nucleotides matching TRBD1. The CDR3 sequence is 17 residues long. The DNA for the CDR3 is TGTGCCAGCAGTTCCAGTACAGGGGGTAAACTTAACTATGGCCACACCTTC. The encoded protein is CASSSSTGGKLNYGHTF.

In this sample, this clonotype turned up a few times. The chain links TRBV29-1 to TRBJ2-1; the match to TRBD2 covers 8 bases. The CDR3 loop spans 16 amino acids. The V segment lost 6 bases and the J segment 4 bases; nucleotides outside the gene matches: 14. The germline V gene encodes CDR1 SQVTM and CDR2 ANQGSEA. CDR3 region: CSVDPPPGLGYNEQFF. CDR3 in DNA: TGCAGCGTAGACCCCCCTCCGGGACTAGGATACAATGAGCAGTTCTTC.

The chain employs TRBV12-3 or TRBV12-4 and TRBJ1-4; TRBD1 agrees at 7 bases. This CDR3 is built from 14 residues. V lost 6 bases to trimming and J lost 4 bases; unmatched junction nucleotides: 5. The CDR3 DNA follows: TGTGCCAGCAGCCAGGGGGTTGTTAATGAAAAACTGTTTTTT. As protein: CASSQGVVNEKLFF.

The rearrangement uses TRBV24-1 and TRBJ2-1; 10 bases fit TRBD1. This CDR3 comprises 19 residues. Germline V gene sequence: CDR1 KGHDR, CDR2 SFDVKD. V dropped 3 bases and J dropped 0; count of bases not matched to a gene: 10. In nucleotides, the CDR3 is TGTGCCACCAGTGATCGGACAGGGGGTCTGAGGCTCTCCTACAATGAGCAGTTCTTC. Amino acid sequence: CATSDRTGGLRLSYNEQFF.

V and J are TRBV28 and TRBJ1-4, with a possible D match to TRBD1 (5 bases). CDR1 is MDHEN, CDR2 SYDVKM, per germline. The CDR3 length is 14 residues. Trimming removed 3 bases from V and 6 bases from J, with 11 bases in between. The CDR3 DNA sequence: TGTGCCAGCAGTTTCGAGGGGAGAGATGAAAAACTGTTTTTT. Protein: CASSFEGRDEKLFF.

This chain links TRBV7-8 with TRBJ2-7; perhaps TRBD2 as D (6 bases). The CDR3 runs to 13 residues. V lost 4 bases and J lost 7, with 14 bases in between. The germline V gene has CDR1 SGHVS and CDR2 FQNEAQ. CDR3: CASSSPGTREQYF. The CDR3 DNA reads as TGTGCCAGCAGCTCGCCCGGGACTCGGGAGCAGTACTTC.

This clonotype was seen repeatedly, ten times or more. The V gene is TRBV20-1, the J gene TRBJ2-7; TRBD2 agrees at 9 bases. The junction had 12 bases not matched to a gene; V was cut back by 5 bases and J by 4 bases. The CDR3 spans 15 residues. Looked up from germline, CDR1 is DFQATT and CDR2 is SNEGSKA (reference sequence). CDR3 nucleotides: TGCAGTGCTCAGGACCTTAGCGGGAGTACGTACGAGCAGTACTTC. Protein product: CSAQDLSGSTYEQYF.

This chain links TRBV30 with TRBJ1-2, with a weak D call TRBD1 (5 bases). The CDR3 consists of 14 residues. CDR1 and CDR2 (germline): GTSNPN, SVGIG (reference sequence). V was shortened by 4 bases and J by 2 bases, with 14 bases between the two germline ends. The CDR3: CAWTASRQNYGYTF. The CDR3 DNA reads TGTGCCTGGACGGCTTCTCGACAGAACTATGGCTACACCTTC.

The chain carries TRBV28 and TRBJ1-1; D remains ambiguous. Germline loops: CDR1 MDHEN, CDR2 SYDVKM. This CDR3 is 14 amino acids long. Trimming pared 4 bases from V and 4 bases from J, leaving 13 bases between. The CDR3 protein is CASSYRLTSTEAFF. CDR3 DNA sequence: TGTGCCAGCAGTTACCGACTGACTAGCACTGAAGCTTTCTTT.

This clonotype occurred once. V usage is TRBV6-1 and J usage is TRBJ2-7; the D is unclear. CDR3 length: 10 amino acids. Germline values: CDR1 MNHNS, CDR2 SASEGT. V was trimmed by 8 bases and J by 2 bases, leaving 4 bases between them. CDR3 sequence reads: CASCTYEQYF. The CDR3 DNA reads TGTGCCAGCTGTACCTACGAGCAGTACTTC.

CDR3 DNA sequence: TGTGCCATCAGTGGGGACAGCTTGAACACTGAAGCTTTCTTT. This codes for CAISGDSLNTEAFF. The gene calls are TRBV10-3 and TRBJ1-1; 7 nucleotides match TRBD1. Trimming removed 4 bases from V and 0 bases from J; junction bases left unmatched: 2. Germline CDR1 is ENHRY and CDR2 is SYGVKD. CDR3 length equals 14 residues.

This clonotype was picked up a small number of times. The J gene is TRBJ2-1, the V gene TRBV5-1, with D perhaps TRBD2 (6 bases). CDR1 SGHRS and CDR2 YFSETQ come from the germline V gene. CDR3 size: 15 residues. V was clipped by 0 bases and J by 6 bases, with 13 bases between them. CDR3 bases: TGCGCCAGCAGCTTGGCCGGACACGGGAGCAATGAGCAGTTCTTC. Translating gives CASSLAGHGSNEQFF.